This T cell receptor beta chain was sequenced during a study of T cell changes during pregnancy in multiple sclerosis. The CDR3 runs to 16 residues. J was trimmed by 0 bases and V by 1 base; bases with no gene match: 4. CDR1 and CDR2 (germline): SGHRS, YFSETQ. TCRdb keeps only in-frame clones here, not all; method: immunoSEQ multiplex PCR. The table has roughly 14,000 clones, just over 85% seen once. The receptor was isolated from a female donor with multiple sclerosis, enrolled in a pregnancy study. V gene TRBV5-1 combines with J gene TRBJ2-1; 7 bases line up with TRBD2. Sequencing used CD8+ T cells from peripheral blood mononuclear cells, obtained in the first trimester of pregnancy. CDR3 bases: TGCGCCAGCAGCTTGTATGGCGGGGGCTCCTACAATGAGCAGTTCTTC. Encoded protein: CASSLYGGGSYNEQFF.